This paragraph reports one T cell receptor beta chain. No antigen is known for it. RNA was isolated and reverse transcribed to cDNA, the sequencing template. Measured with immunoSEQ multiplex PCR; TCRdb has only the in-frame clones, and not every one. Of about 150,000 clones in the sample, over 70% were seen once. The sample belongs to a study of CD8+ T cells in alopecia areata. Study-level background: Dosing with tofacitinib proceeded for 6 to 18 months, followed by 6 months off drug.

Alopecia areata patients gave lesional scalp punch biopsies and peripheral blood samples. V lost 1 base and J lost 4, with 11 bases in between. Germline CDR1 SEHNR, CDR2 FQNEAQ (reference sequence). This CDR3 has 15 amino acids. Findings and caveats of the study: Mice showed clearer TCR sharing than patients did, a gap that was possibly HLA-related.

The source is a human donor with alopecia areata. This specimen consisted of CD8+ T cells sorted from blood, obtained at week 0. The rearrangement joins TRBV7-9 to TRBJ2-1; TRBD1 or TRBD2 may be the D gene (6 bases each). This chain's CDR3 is CASSLVGGHYNEQFF. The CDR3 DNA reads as TGTGCCAGCAGCTTAGTCGGGGGCCATTACAATGAGCAGTTCTTC.